This paragraph covers one T cell receptor (beta chain) sequence. Its antigen is unknown. The source of the sample is a study of glioma-infiltrating T cells. Findings and limits, study-wide: Above-expected tissue-blood divergence occurred in all gliomas, most in low-grade ones.

The germline CDR1 and CDR2 sequences are SEHNR and FQNEAQ (reference sequence). Trimming pared 7 bases from V and 1 base from J, leaving 13 bases between. This CDR3 is built from 14 residues. Amplification of TCR alpha and beta CDR3 regions from RNA used iRepertoire nested multiplex PCR. Input was roughly 100-450 ng of tissue mRNA or PBMC total RNA. TCRdb re-called the multiplex PCR reads through MiXCR, storing one row per CDR3 protein. This table holds over 120,000 distinct CDR3 sequences, roughly 43% found once. This chain joins TRBV7-9 and TRBJ1-1; D possibly corresponds to TRBD1 (6 bases). The sequence was obtained from a human donor with low-grade glioma or glioblastoma, undergoing nonglioma brain surgery, or in good health (not recorded which). The sequenced sample was glioma tissue, nonneoplastic brain tissue, or PBMCs (not recorded which). In nucleotides, the CDR3 is TGTGCCAGCACCAAGGGGGAAAAGAACACTGAAGCTTTCTTT. Its protein product is CASTKGEKNTEAFF.